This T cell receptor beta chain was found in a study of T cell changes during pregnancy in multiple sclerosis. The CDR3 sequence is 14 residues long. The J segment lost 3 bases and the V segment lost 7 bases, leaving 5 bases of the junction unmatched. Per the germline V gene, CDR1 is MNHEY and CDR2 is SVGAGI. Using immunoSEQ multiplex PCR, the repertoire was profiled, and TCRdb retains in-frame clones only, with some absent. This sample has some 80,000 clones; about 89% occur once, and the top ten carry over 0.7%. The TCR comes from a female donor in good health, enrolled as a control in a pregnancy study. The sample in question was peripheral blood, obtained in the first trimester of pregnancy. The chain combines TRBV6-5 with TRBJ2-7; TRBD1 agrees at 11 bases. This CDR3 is CASTPGTGGYEQYF. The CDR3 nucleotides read TGTGCCAGCACGCCTGGGACAGGGGGCTACGAGCAGTACTTC.